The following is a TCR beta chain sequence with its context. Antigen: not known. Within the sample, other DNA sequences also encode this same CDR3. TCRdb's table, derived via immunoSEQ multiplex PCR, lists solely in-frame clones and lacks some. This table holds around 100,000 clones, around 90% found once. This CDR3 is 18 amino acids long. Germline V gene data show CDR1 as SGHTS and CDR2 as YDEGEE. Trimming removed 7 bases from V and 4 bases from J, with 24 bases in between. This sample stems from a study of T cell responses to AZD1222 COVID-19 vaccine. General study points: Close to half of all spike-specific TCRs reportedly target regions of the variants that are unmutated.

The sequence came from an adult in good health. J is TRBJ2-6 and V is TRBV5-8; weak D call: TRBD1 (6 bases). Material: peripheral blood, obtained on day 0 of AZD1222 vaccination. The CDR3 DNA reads TGTGCCAGCTTCCCCCGGGAAAAGGGGACAAGGGGGGCCAACGTCCTGACTTTC. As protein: CASFPREKGTRGANVLTF.